This passage covers 10 T cell receptor beta chains from one sample sequenced in a study of early T cells in non-severe SARS-CoV-2 infection. TCRdb processed the 5' RACE reads anew with MiXCR; each CDR3 protein has one entry. The sample lists tens of thousands of distinct CDR3 sequences, approximately 4.4% occurring once. Sequencing was carried out using whole blood. These receptors were taken from an adult who was a healthcare worker with PCR-confirmed SARS-CoV-2 infection or an uninfected control (not recorded which).

The rearrangement uses TRBV7-2 and TRBJ1-2; possible D gene TRBD1, 5 bases. CDR1 and CDR2 (germline): SGHTA, FQGNSA. The CDR3 spans 14 residues. The V and J ends lost 4 bases and 5 bases respectively, with 14 bases between them. The DNA for the CDR3 is TGTGCCAGCAGCTCGGACCCCGGACAATATGGCTACACCTTC. Its protein is CASSSDPGQYGYTF.

The V and J genes are TRBV6-5 and TRBJ1-1, with D tentatively TRBD1 (5 bases). The CDR3 has 14 amino acids. V was trimmed by 0 bases and J by 1 base, leaving 6 bases between them. Germline V lookup: CDR1 MNHEY, CDR2 SVGAGI. CDR3 nucleotides: TGTGCCAGCAGTTACTCTGACAGGAACACTGAAGCTTTCTTT. Encoded protein: CASSYSDRNTEAFF.

The chain employs TRBV14 and TRBJ1-1; TRBD1 matches 9 bases. The CDR3 length is 15 residues. Germline trimming cut 4 bases from V and 13 bases from J; bases unmatched to any gene: 16. Germline V lookup: CDR1 SGHDN, CDR2 FVKESK. CDR3 nucleotides: TGTGCCAGCAGCCGCCCCCGGGACAGGGCACTGAAGCTTTTCTTT. Amino acid sequence: CASSRPRDRALKLFF. The complete variable domain, with remaining parts taken from reference TRBV14 and TRBJ1-1, reads EAGVTQFPSHSVIEKGQTVTLRCDPISGHDNLYWYRRVMGKEIKFLLHFVKESKQDESGMPNNRFLAERTGGTYSTLKVQPAELEDSGVYFCASSRPRDRALKLFFGQGTRLTVV.

This clonotype was seen at least ten times. The V call is TRBV20-1, the J call TRBJ2-2, with TRBD2 identical over 7 bases. The CDR3 contains 15 residues. The trim removed 0 bases at V and 4 bases at J, leaving 5 bases unmatched. Looked up from germline, CDR1 is DFQATT and CDR2 is SNEGSKA (reference sequence). This CDR3 reads CSARDPASGTGELFF. The CDR3 nucleotides read TGCAGTGCTAGAGATCCGGCTAGCGGCACCGGGGAGCTGTTTTTT.

Many counts were recorded for this clonotype. The CDR3 nucleotides read TGTGCCAGCAGTTATCGGGATCAGCCCCAGCATTTT. Its protein product is CASSYRDQPQHF. The V and J genes are TRBV6-6 and TRBJ1-5; D call uncertain. V shed 3 bases and J shed 5 bases, with 5 bases lying between them. CDR1 and CDR2 from the germline V gene are MNHNY and SVGAGI (reference sequence). This CDR3 is built from 12 residues.

This clonotype occurred many times. J is TRBJ2-4 and V is TRBV7-2; weak D call: TRBD2 (5 bases). Germline V CDR1 and CDR2: SGHTA, FQGNSA. V was cut by 1 base and J by 9 bases, with 10 bases left in between. The CDR3 consists of 13 residues. In nucleotides, the CDR3 is TGTGCCAGCAGCTTAGGAGGGAGAGGCATTCAGTACTTC. Protein sequence: CASSLGGRGIQYF.

This clonotype was seen ten or more times. The chain employs TRBV5-1 and TRBJ2-7, with TRBD1 matching over 7 bases. V lost 5 bases to trimming and J lost 2 bases; unmatched junction nucleotides: 7. Germline lookup yields CDR1 SGHRS and CDR2 YFSETQ. This CDR3 is built from 14 residues. DNA of the CDR3: TGCGCCAGCAGTGGCACAGGGGACACCTACGAGCAGTACTTC. This translates into CASSGTGDTYEQYF.

This chain links TRBV6-2 or TRBV6-3 with TRBJ1-6, with TRBD1 matching over 7 bases. V lost 6 bases and J lost 5; bases outside the gene matches: 7. This CDR3 region has 15 residues. Per germline, CDR1 MNHEY and CDR2 SVGEGT. CDR3 loop: CASSPGQVNNSPLHF. CDR3 coding DNA: TGTGCCAGCAGCCCCGGACAGGTCAATAATTCACCCCTCCACTTT.

This clonotype was picked up a small number of times. The genes are TRBV20-1 and TRBJ2-1, with D possibly being TRBD2 (6 bases). This CDR3 contains 13 residues. Looked up from germline, CDR1 is DFQATT and CDR2 is SNEGSKA (reference sequence). Trimming left V 6 bases short and J 8 bases short, with 17 bases between. The CDR3 region is CSATGVLPDEQFF. CDR3 sequence (DNA): TGCAGTGCCACGGGGGTATTGCCTGATGAGCAGTTCTTC.

In this sample, this clonotype turned up many times. The chain recombines TRBV18 with TRBJ1-2, with 11 nucleotides matching TRBD1. V was pared by 2 bases and J by 7 bases, with 3 bases of the junction left unmatched. Germline V gives CDR1 KGHSH, CDR2 LQKENI. The CDR3 runs 14 residues. DNA of the CDR3: TGTGCCAGCTCACCAACGGGACAGGGGGTTGGCTACACCTTC. Translating it yields CASSPTGQGVGYTF.